A selection of T cell receptor beta chains follows, all from one sample in a study of T-cell reconstitution after alpha-beta-depleted transplantation in children. MiXCR, applied by TCRdb to the PCR reads, yields one record per CDR3 protein. In the table there are about 58,000 distinct CDR3 sequences, 44% of which are singletons. Material: PBMCs, mostly from graft donor cells, obtained 360 days after TCRalphabeta/CD19-depleted stem cell transplant. All receptors derive from a male patient younger than 18 who had a stem cell transplant for acute lymphoblastic leukemia, so the T cells may come from the graft donor. Each CDR3 is given with its conserved first and last residue. The D gene is left open where the match is weak. A row's size may be missing; if present it is once, few, many or a size class.

j_call	d_call	v_call	clone_size	cdr3_nt	cdr3_aa
TRBJ2-1	TRBD2	TRBV12-3/TRBV12-4	.	TGTGCCAGCAGTTTGAGCGGGAGGGCCAGGAGCGATGAGCAGTTCTTC	CASSLSGRARSDEQFF
TRBJ2-3	TRBD2	TRBV20-1	.	TGCAGTGCTAGACTAGCGGGGCTCACAGATACGCAGTATTTT	CSARLAGLTDTQYF
TRBJ2-4	.	TRBV13	few	TGTGCCAGCAGCTCCTACGAGGACATTCAGTACTTC	CASSSYEDIQYF
TRBJ2-5	TRBD2	TRBV6-1	.	TGTGCCAGCAGTGGCCGGGGGGATGGAGAGACCCAGTACTTC	CASSGRGDGETQYF
TRBJ2-7	.	TRBV9	few	TGTGCCAGCAGCGTGGGGGGGCTGGACGAGCAGTACTTC	CASSVGGLDEQYF
TRBJ1-3	.	TRBV14	.	TGTGCCAGCAGCCAAGATAGTTGGGTTCCAGGAATGGCTGGAAACACCATATATTTT	CASSQDSWVPGMAGNTIYF
TRBJ2-3	.	TRBV18	.	TGTGCCAGCTCACGCGACAGGATCCCCACAGATACGCAGTATTTT	CASSRDRIPTDTQYF
TRBJ2-2	.	TRBV7-3	few	TGTGCCAGCAGCTTAGTCGGGGACACCGGGGAGCTGTTTTTT	CASSLVGDTGELFF
TRBJ2-5	.	TRBV7-9	.	TGTGCCAGCAGCAAACTTCTCTTGGAGCAAGAGACCCAGTACTTC	CASSKLLLEQETQYF
TRBJ1-1	TRBD1	TRBV7-2	.	TGTGCCAGCAGCTACCCAGGGGGCACTGAAGCTTTCTTT	CASSYPGGTEAFF
TRBJ2-7	.	TRBV5-1	few	TGCGCCAGCCAGGCGGAGGTTAGCTCCTACGAGCAGTACTTC	CASQAEVSSYEQYF
TRBJ1-1	.	TRBV4-1	.	TGCGCCAGCAGCCAAGGGGAGTACACTGAAGCTTTCTTT	CASSQGEYTEAFF
TRBJ1-1	.	TRBV27	.	TGTGCCAGCTGGAGGGGCGTGGAAGCTTTCTTT	CASWRGVEAFF